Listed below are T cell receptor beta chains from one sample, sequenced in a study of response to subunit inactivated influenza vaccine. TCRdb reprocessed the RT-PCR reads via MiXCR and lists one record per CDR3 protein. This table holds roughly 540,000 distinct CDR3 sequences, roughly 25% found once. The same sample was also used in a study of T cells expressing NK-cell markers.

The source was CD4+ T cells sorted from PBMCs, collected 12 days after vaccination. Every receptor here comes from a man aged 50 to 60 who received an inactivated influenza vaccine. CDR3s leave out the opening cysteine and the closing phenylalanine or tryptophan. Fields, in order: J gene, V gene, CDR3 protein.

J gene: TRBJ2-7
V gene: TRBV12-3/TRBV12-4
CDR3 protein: ASSWDSPGRAYEQY

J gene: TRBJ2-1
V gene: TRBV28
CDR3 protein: AGSRAGNEQF

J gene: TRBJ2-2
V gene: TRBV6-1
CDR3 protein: ASRKGQNTGELF

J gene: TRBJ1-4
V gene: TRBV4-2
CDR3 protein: ASSGAGTGNEKLF

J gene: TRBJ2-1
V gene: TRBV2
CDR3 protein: ASRGLDLNEQF

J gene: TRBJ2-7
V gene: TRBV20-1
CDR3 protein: SPDRPAGTYEQY

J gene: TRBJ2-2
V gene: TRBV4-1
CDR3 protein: ASSQAPRVVQGTGELF

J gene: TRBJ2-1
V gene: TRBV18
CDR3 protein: ASSPPGLAGGNNEQF

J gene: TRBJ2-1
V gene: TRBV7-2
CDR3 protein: ASSITSGYNEQF

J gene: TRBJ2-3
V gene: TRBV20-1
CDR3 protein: SARLDTQY

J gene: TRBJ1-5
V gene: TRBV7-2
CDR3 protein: ASSFQYSNQPQH

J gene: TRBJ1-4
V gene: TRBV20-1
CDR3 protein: SAQGQGLANEKLF

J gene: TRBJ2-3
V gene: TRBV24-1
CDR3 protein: ATSEPGLAGASGTDTQY

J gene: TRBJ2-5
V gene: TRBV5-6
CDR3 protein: ASSRSGYQETQY

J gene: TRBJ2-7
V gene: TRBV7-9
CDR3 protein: ASSFSTAPYEQY

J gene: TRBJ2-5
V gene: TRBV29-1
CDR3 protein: SVVGGYQETQY

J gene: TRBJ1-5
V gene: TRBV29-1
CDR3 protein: SVVVGDGQPQH

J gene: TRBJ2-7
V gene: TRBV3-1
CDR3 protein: ASSQTGGEQY

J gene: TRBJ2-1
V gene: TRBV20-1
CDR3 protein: SATSGSPNEQF

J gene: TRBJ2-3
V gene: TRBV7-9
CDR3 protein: ASSLILGTDTQY

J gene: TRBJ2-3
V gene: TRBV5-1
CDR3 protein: ASSLGLAGGVTDTQY

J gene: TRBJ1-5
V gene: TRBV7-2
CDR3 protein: ASSDPGGPPNVQPQH

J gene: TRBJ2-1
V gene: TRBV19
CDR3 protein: ASSTGDSSSL

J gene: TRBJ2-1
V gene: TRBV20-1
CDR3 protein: SAGGTSGGFNEQF

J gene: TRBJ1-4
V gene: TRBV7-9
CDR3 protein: ASSLVGNAVKLF

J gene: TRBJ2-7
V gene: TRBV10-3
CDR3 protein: AISEVRGSGEQY

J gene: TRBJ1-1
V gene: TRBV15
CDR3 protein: ATSSRDSEAF

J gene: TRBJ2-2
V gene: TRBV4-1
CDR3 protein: ASSKDRDTGELF

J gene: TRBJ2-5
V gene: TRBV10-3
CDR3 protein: AISGTGAGETQY

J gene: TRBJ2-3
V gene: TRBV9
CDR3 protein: ASNKGASGRTYTDTQY

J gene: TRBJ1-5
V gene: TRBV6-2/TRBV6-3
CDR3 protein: ASSSPGGYSNQPQH

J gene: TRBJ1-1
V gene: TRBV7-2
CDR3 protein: ASSLLAEAF

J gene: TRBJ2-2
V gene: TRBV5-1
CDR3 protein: ASSFWTGRISNTGELF

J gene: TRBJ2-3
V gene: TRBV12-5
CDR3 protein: ASGFFDSTDTQY

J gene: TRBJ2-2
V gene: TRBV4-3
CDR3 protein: ASSQVVLGGYTGELF

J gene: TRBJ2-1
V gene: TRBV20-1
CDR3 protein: SARDSGNNEQF

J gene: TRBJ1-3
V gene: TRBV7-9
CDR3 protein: ASSLDRNYPSGNTIY

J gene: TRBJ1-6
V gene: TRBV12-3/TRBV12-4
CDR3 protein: ASSAGTHNSPLH

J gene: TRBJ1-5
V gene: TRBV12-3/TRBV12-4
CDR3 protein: ASSWTGNQTQH

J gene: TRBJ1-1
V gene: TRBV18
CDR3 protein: ASSPRGNSEAF

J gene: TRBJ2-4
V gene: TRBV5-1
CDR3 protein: ASSDTSGGNIQY

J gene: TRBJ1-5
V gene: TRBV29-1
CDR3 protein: SVSDHRGRQPQH

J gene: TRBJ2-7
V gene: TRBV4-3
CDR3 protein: ASSQGSGGIYEQY

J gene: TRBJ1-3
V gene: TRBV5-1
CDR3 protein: ASRRSGTGEGNTIY

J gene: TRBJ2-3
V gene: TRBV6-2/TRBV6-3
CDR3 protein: ASSLQGALDTQY

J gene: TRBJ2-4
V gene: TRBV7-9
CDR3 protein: ASSLLNGENIQY

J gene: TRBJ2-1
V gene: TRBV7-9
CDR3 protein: ASSLAAGAGNEQF

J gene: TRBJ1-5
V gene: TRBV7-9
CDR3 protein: ASSHSQGTSNQPQH

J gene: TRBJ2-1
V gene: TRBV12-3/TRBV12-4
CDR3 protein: ASSRGTSNEQF

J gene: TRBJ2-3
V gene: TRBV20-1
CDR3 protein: SASGGTATQY

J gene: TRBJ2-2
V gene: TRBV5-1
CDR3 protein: ASSLAAAMGTGELF

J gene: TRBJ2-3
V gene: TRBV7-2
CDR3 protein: ASKGGGLADTQY

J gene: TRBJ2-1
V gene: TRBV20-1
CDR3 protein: SARPGTPNEQF

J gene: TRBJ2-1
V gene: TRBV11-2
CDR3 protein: ASSQTGGQSYNEQF